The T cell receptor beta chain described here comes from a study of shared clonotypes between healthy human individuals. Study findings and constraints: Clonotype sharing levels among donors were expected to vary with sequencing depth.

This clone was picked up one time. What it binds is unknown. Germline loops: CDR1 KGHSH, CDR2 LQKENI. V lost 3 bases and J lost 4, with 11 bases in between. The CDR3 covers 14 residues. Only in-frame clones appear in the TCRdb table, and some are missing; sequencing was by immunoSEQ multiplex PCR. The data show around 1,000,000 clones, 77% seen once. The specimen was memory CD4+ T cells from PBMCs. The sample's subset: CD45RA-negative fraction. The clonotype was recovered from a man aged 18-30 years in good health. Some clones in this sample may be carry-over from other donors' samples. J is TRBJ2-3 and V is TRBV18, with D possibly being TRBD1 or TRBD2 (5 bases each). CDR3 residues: CASSPLGVSDTQYF. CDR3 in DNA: TGTGCCAGCTCACCTCTGGGGGTCTCAGATACGCAGTATTTT.